In its sample, the clone carrying this T cell receptor beta chain was seen a few times. Its antigen is currently unknown. Every patient had relapsed following autologous stem cell transplantation, and cohorts differed in brentuximab vedotin exposure. Assay used: immunoSEQ multiplex PCR; TCRdb lists only in-frame clones, some missing. The sample holds about 2,000 clones; roughly four fifths are singletons and the top ten take more than 8.5%. These data come from a study of PD-1 blockade in classical Hodgkin lymphoma. At the level of the study: It was nivolumab at 3 mg/kg, given intravenously every 2 weeks, that patients received. Findings and caveats of the study: Newly diagnosed patients had diversity similar to the baseline diversity of complete responders. Some patients started nivolumab under 1 year after ASCT, and they were excluded.

Looked up from germline, CDR1 is MNHEY and CDR2 is SVGAGI. Trimming stripped 2 bases from V and 5 bases from J, with 10 bases between. The CDR3 contains 13 residues. Sample: peripheral blood mononuclear cells (PBMCs), taken at baseline. This sequence was found in a human donor with classical Hodgkin lymphoma. This chain uses TRBV6-5 with TRBJ2-7; no clear D gene. The CDR3 loop is CASSYGVPDEQYF. CDR3 nucleotides: TGTGCCAGCAGTTACGGGGTACCCGACGAGCAGTACTTC.